Sequencing of this T cell receptor beta chain was carried out in a study of blood T cell repertoires in COVID-19. This CDR3 is built from 19 residues. From germline, CDR1 is SGHTA and CDR2 FQGNSA. Unmatched junction bases numbered 18, after V lost 5 bases and J lost 2 bases. TCRdb's table, derived via immunoSEQ multiplex PCR, lists solely in-frame clones and lacks some. Of under 200,000 clones listed, 65% to 80% are singletons. The sequenced sample was PBMCs or T cells enriched from blood (not recorded which). This chain connects TRBV7-2 to TRBJ2-5; 9 bases agree with TRBD2. The receptor was derived from a woman aged 70-85 years in a cohort exposed to, infected with or recovered from COVID-19 (not recorded which). The CDR3 reads CASSVTGTSQITSQETQYF. In nucleotides, the CDR3 is TGTGCCAGCAGCGTTACCGGGACTAGCCAAATCACGAGTCAAGAGACCCAGTACTTC.